Described below is a single T cell receptor (beta chain) sequence and its context. Antigen specificity is unknown. The data belong to a study of T cell repertoires in cytomegalovirus infection. At the level of the study: Well-studied HLA-B-restricted epitopes and recently identified HLA-C-restricted epitopes of CMV were both used in the study. Evidence of both CMV infection and a matching HLA type came from public TCR beta signatures. Study-wide results and caveats: The ex vivo response showed dominance by HLA-C-restricted CMV-specific TCR beta clonotypes.

V dropped 3 bases and J dropped 2 bases, with 15 bases sitting between them. There are 16 residues in the CDR3. TCRdb redid the calling of the reads with MiXCR, one entry per CDR3 protein. The sample includes more than 250,000 distinct CDR3 sequences, roughly 25% of them seen just once. This specimen consisted of cultured PBMCs, obtained from culture after CMV antigen stimulation. The sequence was collected from a human donor in good health (CMV status not recorded). Some clones in this sample may be carry-over from other donors' samples. The chain has TRBV12-3 or TRBV12-4 and TRBJ2-3; D unclear. CDR3 loop: CASSFWGSPTTDTQYF. DNA for the CDR3: TGTGCCAGCAGTTTTTGGGGTAGCCCGACCACAGATACGCAGTATTTT.